This TCR beta chain appears in the sequencing data of a study of human T cells and chemical hapten exposure. Overall study: Weekly scalp doses of diphenylcyclopropenone were given to patients during the approximately 23-week study. The study, taken as a whole, reports: The study found that DPC sensitization did not change TCRs above 1 in 1000 frequency. Counts of TCRs expanded at PT1 correlated positively with patch test score.

As for time point: patch test 1, 2 weeks after DPC sensitization. Treatment meaning: therapeutic diphenylcyclopropenone sensitization with weekly scalp DPC. Trimming took 5 bases from V and 11 from J, leaving 24 bases between them. The CDR3 is 15 amino acids. Germline V gene sequence: CDR1 MNHEY, CDR2 SVGAGI. In the library, unique molecular identifiers were attached to individual cDNA molecules. TCRdb passed the RACE reads through MiXCR, listing each CDR3 protein once. The repertoire has 300,000 to 350,000 distinct CDR3 sequences, around 7% of them found once; the top ten carry 8.4%. About this clonotype: Its specificity is not known.

V and J are TRBV6-5 and TRBJ1-1, with D possibly matching TRBD1 (5 bases). This specimen consisted of whole blood, obtained in connection with sensitization to the hapten diphenylcyclopropenone (DPC). The TCR originated in a woman in her late teens or twenties with alopecia areata. Some clones in this sample may be carry-over from other donors' samples. CDR3 loop: CASSRENGGPPWAFF. CDR3 DNA: TGTGCCAGCAGTCGGGAGAATGGGGGTCCGCCGTGGGCTTTCTTT.